One and the same sample provided the 29 T cell receptor beta chains below, sequenced in a study of cytomegalovirus exposure and HLA in healthy donors. The PCR ran on 60 Vbeta and 13 Jbeta primers. Libraries were prepared by immunoSEQ multiplex PCR; TCRdb keeps only in-frame clonotypes and omits some of them. The sample includes about 160,000 clones, 82% seen only once; the top ten take about 1.4%. The sequenced sample consisted of PBMCs. These receptor sequences come from a girl aged 5-17 years in good health and CMV-seropositive.

This clone was observed once. V is TRBV27 and J is TRBJ2-2, with D possibly matching TRBD2 (6 bases). Germline CDR1 MNHEY, CDR2 SMNVEV (reference sequence). Trimming took off 5 bases at V and 4 bases at J, with 14 bases between the two ends. This CDR3 spans 15 amino acids. The CDR3 DNA reads as TGTGCCAGCAGTACTCGACTAGTTCCCACCGGGGAGCTGTTTTTT. It specifies CASSTRLVPTGELFF.

The chain joins TRBV7-6 to TRBJ2-7; D perhaps matches TRBD1 (6 bases). The germline CDR1 and CDR2 sequences are SGHVS and FNYEAQ. This CDR3 has 13 residues. The V end was cut by 0 bases, the J end by 4 bases, with 7 bases between. The CDR3 sequence is CASSLARGYEQYF. The CDR3 region has the DNA TGTGCCAGCAGCTTAGCCAGGGGTTACGAGCAGTACTTC.

The J gene is TRBJ1-1, the V gene TRBV6-6, with D hard to call. Germline values: CDR1 MNHNY, CDR2 SVGAGI (reference sequence). The V gene lost 2 bases and the J gene lost 1 base, with 8 bases spanning the gap. The CDR3 contains 14 residues. CDR3 protein: CASSYRGGNTEAFF. The CDR3 coding sequence is TGTGCCAGCAGTTACCGGGGAGGGAACACTGAAGCTTTCTTT.

V gene TRBV6-5 combines with J gene TRBJ1-1; no clear D. Trimming pared 2 bases from V and 4 bases from J, leaving 8 bases between. This CDR3 contains 13 residues. The germline CDR1 and CDR2 sequences are MNHEY and SVGAGI. Written as DNA, the CDR3 is TGTGCCAGCAGTTACGAGGAAGGCACTGAAGCTTTCTTT. It encodes CASSYEEGTEAFF.

The chain employs TRBV27 and TRBJ2-7; 8 nucleotides match TRBD2. The junction had 12 bases not matched to a gene; V was cut back by 11 bases and J by 3 bases. The V gene's germline CDR1 is MNHEY and CDR2 SMNVEV (reference sequence). The CDR3 spans 14 residues. CDR3 in amino acids: CAGMGGAGGYEQYF. The CDR3 DNA follows: TGTGCCGGCATGGGCGGGGCGGGGGGCTACGAGCAGTACTTC.

The chain joins TRBV27 to TRBJ1-5; the match to TRBD1 covers 8 bases. The germline CDR1 and CDR2 sequences are MNHEY and SMNVEV (reference sequence). This CDR3 contains 14 residues. V shed 8 bases and J 1 base; nucleotides not matched to a gene: 4. The CDR3: CASSGTGSNQPQHF. The CDR3 DNA follows: TGTGCCAGCTCCGGGACAGGCAGCAATCAGCCCCAGCATTTT.

This clone appeared a few times. V is TRBV12-5 and J is TRBJ2-1; no clear D gene. Germline V gives CDR1 LGHNT, CDR2 FRNRAP. The CDR3 covers 13 residues. V was trimmed by 3 bases and J by 9 bases, leaving 12 bases between them. In nucleotides, the CDR3 is TGTGCTAGTGGTTTTCTAGTTGGCGGTGAGCAGTTCTTC. Its translation: CASGFLVGGEQFF.

V gene TRBV2 combines with J gene TRBJ2-7; 8 positions agree with TRBD1. Trimming cost V 6 bases and J 6 bases; bases outside gene matches: 16. CDR3 length equals 16 residues. Germline loops: CDR1 SNHLY, CDR2 FYNNEI. CDR3 residues: CASSQTRGLRLSEQYF. In DNA form, the CDR3 reads TGTGCCAGCAGCCAAACCAGGGGGCTCCGTCTCTCCGAGCAGTACTTC.

The chain links TRBV9 to TRBJ1-5, with D maybe TRBD1 (5 bases). V was trimmed by 4 bases and J by 2 bases, leaving 10 bases between them. The CDR3 is 14 amino acids. CDR1 is SGDLS and CDR2 is YYNGEE in the germline V gene. The CDR3 coding sequence is TGTGCCAGCAGCCCTGGAGGGGGCAATCAGCCCCAGCATTTT. As protein: CASSPGGGNQPQHF.

This clone was observed a handful of times. The rearrangement links TRBV19 to TRBJ2-1; 8 nucleotides agree with TRBD2. V lost 2 bases and J lost 9; bases outside the gene matches: 15. The CDR3 is 17 amino acids. Germline V gene data show CDR1 as LNHDA and CDR2 as SQIVND (reference sequence). The CDR3 coding sequence is TGTGCCAGTAGTATAAGACTAGCGCGCTTAAAGCTCGGTGAGCAGTTCTTC. It yields the protein CASSIRLARLKLGEQFF.

CDR3 amino acids: CASSSRGGIESTQYF. CDR3 DNA sequence: TGTGCCAGCAGCTCGAGGGGAGGGATTGAGAGTACGCAGTATTTT. The chain couples TRBV11-2 to TRBJ2-3, with 7 bases fitting TRBD2. Germline values: CDR1 SGHAT, CDR2 FQNNGV. The length of the CDR3 is 15 residues. Germline trimming cut 4 bases from V and 8 bases from J; bases unmatched to any gene: 12.

This clone showed up just once. V gene TRBV5-1 combines with J gene TRBJ2-3; weak D call: TRBD1 (6 bases). CDR3 length: 14 residues. V lost 3 bases and J lost 0, with 8 bases in between. Germline CDR1 SGHRS, CDR2 YFSETQ. CDR3 region: CASSYGQSTDTQYF. CDR3 sequence (DNA): TGCGCCAGCAGCTACGGACAGAGCACAGATACGCAGTATTTT.

V usage is TRBV2 and J usage is TRBJ1-1; the match to TRBD1 covers 8 bases. This CDR3 spans 14 amino acids. Germline values: CDR1 SNHLY, CDR2 FYNNEI. The V segment lost 8 bases and the J segment 4 bases; nucleotides outside the gene matches: 9. The DNA of the CDR3 is TGTGCCAGCTTTAGGCAGGGGGCATTCACTGAAGCTTTCTTT. It is translated as CASFRQGAFTEAFF.

The genes are TRBV18 and TRBJ2-3; TRBD1 aligns across 7 bases. The CDR3 has 14 amino acids. Trimming removed 3 bases from V and 0 bases from J; junction bases left unmatched: 0. CDR1 is KGHSH and CDR2 is LQKENI in the germline V gene. As DNA, the CDR3 is TGTGCCAGCTCACCGACAGGGAGCACAGATACGCAGTATTTT. This translates into CASSPTGSTDTQYF.

Here the CDR3 reads CASSLELNYGYTF. The DNA of the CDR3 is TGCGCCAGCAGCTTGGAACTAAACTATGGCTACACCTTC. The rearrangement joins TRBV5-1 to TRBJ1-2, with D hard to call. V lost 0 bases to trimming and J lost 2 bases, with 5 bases between them. Germline V CDR1 and CDR2: SGHRS, YFSETQ. This CDR3 has 13 residues. The full variable domain, with the rest looked up from reference TRBV5-1 and TRBJ1-2, is KAGVTQTPRYLIKTRGQQVTLSCSPISGHRSVSWYQQTPGQGLQFLFEYFSETQRNKGNFPGRFSGRQFSNSRSEMNVSTLELGDSALYLCASSLELNYGYTFGSGTRLTVV.

CDR3 loop: CASSADRNQPQHF. The CDR3 nucleotides are TGTGCCAGCAGCGCGGACAGGAATCAGCCCCAGCATTTT. J is TRBJ1-5 and V is TRBV5-4; 7 bases match TRBD1. Trimming removed 4 bases from V and 4 bases from J; junction bases left unmatched: 2. This CDR3 spans 13 amino acids. Germline CDR1 SGHNT, CDR2 YYREEE (reference sequence).

A word on this clone: An end of the junction does not agree with germline; a read error may underlie this. The chain joins TRBV7-9 to TRBJ2-1; 9 bases agree with TRBD2. The CDR3 has 17 amino acids. The germline V gene has CDR1 SEHNR and CDR2 FQNEAQ (reference sequence). This CDR3 is CSSSLGLLAGAGKEQFF. The DNA of the CDR3 is TGTTCCAGCAGCTTAGGATTGTTAGCGGGAGCGGGGAAAGAGCAGTTCTTC.

The CDR3, as DNA: TGTGCCAGCAGCCGAGAACCGGGGACAGATACGCAGTATTTT. Protein sequence: CASSREPGTDTQYF. V gene TRBV14 combines with J gene TRBJ2-3, with a possible D match to TRBD2 (5 bases). Between the trimmed V and J ends, which lost 4 bases and 3 bases, there was a span of 11 bases. There are 14 residues in the CDR3. The germline CDR1 and CDR2 sequences are SGHDN and FVKESK.

The genes are TRBV5-1 and TRBJ2-5; TRBD2 agrees at 7 bases. This CDR3 has 15 residues. The V gene's germline CDR1 is SGHRS and CDR2 YFSETQ. Trimming took 2 bases from V and 5 from J; bases not matched to a gene: 9. CDR3 in DNA: TGCGCCAGCAGCTTCGGGCGGGGGATCACGGAGACCCAGTACTTC. This encodes CASSFGRGITETQYF.

The chain links TRBV5-1 to TRBJ1-3, with D tentatively TRBD1 (5 bases). This CDR3 has 14 amino acids. Germline V gives CDR1 SGHRS, CDR2 YFSETQ. Trimming cost V 5 bases and J 2 bases, with 11 bases left between them. The CDR3 spells CASSATGAGNTIYF. As DNA, the CDR3 is TGCGCCAGCAGTGCTACAGGAGCTGGAAACACCATATATTTT.

The chain links TRBV18 to TRBJ1-5; a weak D match, TRBD1 (5 bases). Looked up from germline, CDR1 is KGHSH and CDR2 is LQKENI. CDR3 length: 13 amino acids. Trimming removed 2 bases at V and 3 bases at J, with 5 bases between. The CDR3 loop is CASSPGANQPQHF. The CDR3 bases are TGTGCCAGCTCACCAGGGGCCAATCAGCCCCAGCATTTT. The entire variable domain, with the rest obtained from reference TRBV18 and TRBJ1-5, is as follows: NAGVMQNPRHLVRRRGQEARLRCSPMKGHSHVYWYRQLPEEGLKFMVYLQKENIIDESGMPKERFSAEFPKEGPSILRIQQVVRGDSAAYFCASSPGANQPQHFGDGTRLSIL.

V and J are TRBV4-3 and TRBJ1-1, with a weak D call TRBD1 (5 bases). There are 14 residues in the CDR3. Germline V lookup: CDR1 LGHNA, CDR2 YSLEER. V dropped 0 bases and J dropped 4 bases, with 9 bases sitting between them. The CDR3 DNA reads TGCGCCAGCAGCCAAGATCGCGGGGGCACTGAAGCTTTCTTT. Protein product: CASSQDRGGTEAFF.

The chain uses TRBV28 and TRBJ1-1, with TRBD1 identical over 12 bases. V shed 6 bases, J shed 7 bases, and the junction held 18 bases outside the gene matches. The CDR3 sequence is 18 residues long. Per germline, CDR1 MDHEN and CDR2 SYDVKM. The CDR3 DNA sequence: TGTGCCAGCAGATTGGATCAAGGGCCGGGACAGGGGGCTGGTGAAGCTTTCTTT. Its translation: CASRLDQGPGQGAGEAFF. The whole variable domain, remainder taken from reference TRBV28 and TRBJ1-1, is DVKVTQSSRYLVKRTGEKVFLECVQDMDHENMFWYRQDPGLGLRLIYFSYDVKMKEKGDIPEGYSVSREKKERFSLILESASTNQTSMYLCASRLDQGPGQGAGEAFFGQGTRLTVV.

The chain has TRBV5-1 and TRBJ2-5; 10 nucleotides align to TRBD1. CDR1 and CDR2 from the germline V gene are SGHRS and YFSETQ. The CDR3 is made up of 15 amino acids. Trimming at V came to 0 bases and at J to 5 bases, leaving 4 bases not matched to a gene. This chain's CDR3 is CASSLGQGARETQYF. The CDR3 bases are TGCGCCAGCAGCTTGGGACAGGGGGCGAGGGAGACCCAGTACTTC.

CDR3 residues: CASRYRDSRNIQYF. CDR3 DNA: TGTGCCAGTAGATACCGGGACTCTCGAAACATTCAGTACTTC. V and J are TRBV19 and TRBJ2-4; D is possibly TRBD2 (6 bases). The CDR3 sequence is 14 residues long. In germline, CDR1 is LNHDA, CDR2 SQIVND (reference sequence). The germline V and J ends were trimmed by 6 bases and 6 bases, with 15 bases remaining between them.

The chain combines TRBV29-1 with TRBJ2-2; TRBD2 matches at 7 bases. In germline, CDR1 is SQVTM, CDR2 ANQGSEA. The junction had 10 bases not matched to a gene; V was cut back by 5 bases and J by 7 bases. The CDR3 is 14 residues long. The CDR3 sequence: CSVNGGSLVGELFF. In nucleotides, the CDR3 is TGCAGCGTTAATGGCGGGAGTCTGGTCGGGGAGCTGTTTTTT.

The V gene is TRBV14, the J gene TRBJ2-3; unclear D gene. The CDR3 sequence is 14 residues long. The germline CDR1 and CDR2 sequences are SGHDN and FVKESK. V lost 4 bases and J 6 bases, leaving 14 bases between the germline ends. The CDR3 loop reads CASSPSSTLDTQYF. DNA for the CDR3: TGTGCCAGCAGCCCAAGTAGTACCCTGGATACGCAGTATTTT. Variable domain in full (rest from reference TRBV14 and TRBJ2-3): EAGVTQFPSHSVIEKGQTVTLRCDPISGHDNLYWYRRVMGKEIKFLLHFVKESKQDESGMPNNRFLAERTGGTYSTLKVQPAELEDSGVYFCASSPSSTLDTQYFGPGTRLTVL.

V gene TRBV19 combines with J gene TRBJ1-5; D perhaps matches TRBD1 (6 bases). This CDR3 region has 13 residues. V was clipped by 7 bases and J by 3 bases, with 10 bases between them. The germline V gene encodes CDR1 LNHDA and CDR2 SQIVND (reference sequence). The CDR3 coding sequence is TGTGCCAGTATACAGGGTTACAATCAGCCCCAGCATTTT. Translation gives CASIQGYNQPQHF.

J is TRBJ2-3 and V is TRBV10-3, with TRBD2 identical over 10 bases. Germline loops: CDR1 ENHRY, CDR2 SYGVKD. V lost 4 bases to trimming and J lost 0 bases; unmatched junction nucleotides: 4. This CDR3 spans 16 amino acids. The CDR3 nucleotides are TGTGCCATCAGTGGGACTAGCGGAGAAAGCACAGATACGCAGTATTTT. It is translated as CAISGTSGESTDTQYF.